The clone carrying this T cell receptor beta chain has a single count. No antigen is known for it. The source of the sample is a study of graft-versus-host responses after intestinal transplantation. Background on the study: Transplants were multivisceral, liver-intestinal, or isolated intestinal.

Germline CDR1 and CDR2: SEHNR and FQNEAQ (reference sequence). This CDR3 is built from 15 residues. V was pared by 4 bases and J by 4 bases, with 14 bases between. Sequenced by immunoSEQ multiplex PCR; TCRdb stores in-frame clones only, minus some. The sample holds around 110,000 clones, 90% seen once. The sequences come from unstimulated CD4+ T cells sorted from spleen or lymph node cells, collected before intestinal transplant. This rearrangement joins TRBV7-9 to TRBJ1-3, with D possibly TRBD1 on 5 matching bases. The clonotype was recovered from a human donor who received an intestinal transplant. This chain's CDR3 is CASSSVGGRGNTIYF. For the CDR3, the DNA is TGTGCCAGCAGCTCGGTCGGGGGACGGGGAAACACCATATATTTT.